These 2 T cell receptor beta chains share one sample of origin, sequenced in a study of blood T cell repertoires in COVID-19. Sequencing was performed with immunoSEQ multiplex PCR; in TCRdb, only in-frame clones are kept and a portion is missing. The data contain around 150,000 clones, around 85% of them singletons. Sequenced input: PBMCs or T cells enriched from blood (not recorded which). These receptor sequences come from a woman between 35 and 50 years old who had recovered from COVID-19.

This clone was counted ten times or more. V and J are TRBV27 and TRBJ2-1; a possible D gene is TRBD1 (6 bases). Germline-derived CDR1 and CDR2 are MNHEY and SMNVEV (reference sequence). V lost 6 bases and J lost 9, with 18 bases in between. The CDR3 is made up of 14 amino acids. In nucleotides, the CDR3 is TGTGCCAGCAGGATGGACAGCGTTGCGGGTGAGCAGTTCTTC. This gives the protein CASRMDSVAGEQFF.

The chain uses TRBV2 and TRBJ1-5; 9 nucleotides align to TRBD1. Per the germline V gene, CDR1 is SNHLY and CDR2 is FYNNEI. The CDR3 runs 15 residues. J was trimmed by 3 bases and V by 6 bases; bases with no gene match: 6. Written as DNA, the CDR3 is TGTGCCAGCAGGAAAGGACAGGGGTACAATCAGCCCCAGCATTTT. Translating gives CASRKGQGYNQPQHF.